This is a list of T cell receptor beta chains from one sample in a study of tumor and adjacent non-tumor tissue in lung cancer. TCRdb reprocessed the multiplex PCR reads via MiXCR and lists one record per CDR3 protein. The sample includes fewer than 90,000 distinct CDR3 sequences, 75% to 85% of them seen just once. The sample taken for sequencing was distant non-tumor lung tissue. The receptors originated from a woman between 50 and 59 years old with non-small cell lung cancer. CDR3s include the opening cysteine and the closing phenylalanine or tryptophan. A D gene is named only where the DNA matches it firmly. A row's size may be missing; if present it is once, few, many or a size class.

j_call | clone_size | v_call | d_call | cdr3_nt | cdr3_aa
TRBJ2-1 | - | TRBV12-5 | - | TGTGCTAGTGGCAGTGGACGGGACTCCTACAATGAGCAGTTCTTC | CASGSGRDSYNEQFF
TRBJ2-7 | many | TRBV30 | - | TGTGCCTGGAGTGTTGTTAACGAGCAGTACTTC | CAWSVVNEQYF
TRBJ2-2 | - | TRBV20-1 | TRBD2 | TGCAGTGCTCTGGATTTACTAGCGGGAGACACCGGGGAGCTGTTTTTT | CSALDLLAGDTGELFF
TRBJ2-2 | many | TRBV24-1 | TRBD2 | TGTGCCACCAGTGTCCGGACTAGCGGGACGAACACCGGGGAGCTGTTTTTT | CATSVRTSGTNTGELFF
TRBJ2-1 | - | TRBV14 | - | TGTGCCAGCAACCTCTCTTGCGATACCTACAATGAGCAGTTCTTC | CASNLSCDTYNEQFF
TRBJ2-5 | - | TRBV10-1 | TRBD1 | TGCGCCAGCAGTGAATCCGGACAGGGACAGATCCAGTACTTC | CASSESGQGQIQYF
TRBJ2-7 | few | TRBV6-1 | - | TGTGCCAGCAGCACGGACATATTCTTATATGAGCAGTACTTC | CASSTDIFLYEQYF
TRBJ2-7 | - | TRBV12-3/TRBV12-4 | - | TGTGCCAGCAATAGGCCCGGGGACACCTACGAGCAGTACTTC | CASNRPGDTYEQYF
TRBJ2-2 | - | TRBV5-4 | TRBD2 | TGTGCCAGCAGCTCGACTAGCGGTAGCGGGGAGCCGTTTTTT | CASSSTSGSGEPFF
TRBJ2-2 | many | TRBV12-3/TRBV12-4 | - | TGTGCCAGCAGTTGGCAGACGAACACCGGGGAGCTGTTTTTT | CASSWQTNTGELFF
TRBJ1-2 | - | TRBV5-4 | - | TGTACCAGCAGCTTAGTTCGGGAAGGTTACACCTTC | CTSSLVREGYTF
TRBJ2-5 | many | TRBV5-1 | - | TGCGCCAGCAGCTATTACTGGACACCCGAAGAGACCCAGTACTTC | CASSYYWTPEETQYF
TRBJ1-2 | once | TRBV28 | - | TGTGCCAGCAGTCTTTACAAGGGGGGGGCTAAGTATGGCTACACCTTC | CASSLYKGGAKYGYTF
TRBJ2-3 | - | TRBV4-1 | - | TGCGCCAGCAGCCAAGTGACCGGTAGCAATCAGCCTCAGTATTTT | CASSQVTGSNQPQYF
TRBJ2-1 | few | TRBV5-4 | TRBD2 | TGTACCAGCAATAGCGGGGGGAGCTACGATGAGCAGTTCTTC | CTSNSGGSYDEQFF
TRBJ2-1 | few | TRBV9 | - | TGTGCCAGCAGCCCAGGACCCCCGGATGAGCAGTTCTTC | CASSPGPPDEQFF
TRBJ2-1 | - | TRBV10-3 | TRBD2 | TGTGCTATCAGTGAGACTAAAGCGGGAGCCCTGAATGAGCATTTCTTC | CAISETKAGALNEHFF
TRBJ2-4 | - | TRBV6-6 | - | TGTGCCAGCAGTTACTCTTGGGGAGAACTGGGCTGGAGGGCCCCCAAAAACATTCAGTGCTTC | CASSYSWGELGWRAPKNIQCF
TRBJ2-1 | - | TRBV6-6 | - | TGTGCCAGCAGCAACCGCCTAAGTGCCTCGGAGCGGGCCACTCTCAATGAGCAGTTCTTC | CASSNRLSASERATLNEQFF
TRBJ2-1 | once | TRBV4-2 | - | TGTACCAGCAGCCAAGAAGACGGCGGGACGGGTGAGCAGTCCTTC | CTSSQEDGGTGEQSF
TRBJ2-7 | - | TRBV11-1 | - | TGTGCTAGCAGCTCTCGACAGGCTTCCTACGTGCAGTACTTC | CASSSRQASYVQYF
TRBJ2-5 | many | TRBV7-9 | - | TGTGCCAGCCACTCATTAAACCAAGAGACCCAGTACTTC | CASHSLNQETQYF
TRBJ2-1 | many | TRBV5-4 | TRBD2 | TGTGCCAGCAGCTTGCTAGCGGGTAATGAGCAGTTCTTC | CASSLLAGNEQFF
TRBJ2-3 | - | TRBV6-2/TRBV6-3 | - | TGTGTCAGCACTTATACCCCTCAGTCGGGTACAGATACACAGTATTTT | CVSTYTPQSGTDTQYF
TRBJ1-1 | - | TRBV10-3 | - | TGTGCCACCAGTAGGGGAAGGGATGGGGACACTGAAGCTTTCTTT | CATSRGRDGDTEAFF
TRBJ2-7 | - | TRBV6-5 | TRBD1 | TGTGCCAGCAGTTACCCGGACAGGGGCGACGTGCAGTACTTC | CASSYPDRGDVQYF
TRBJ2-3 | once | TRBV5-4 | - | TGTGTCAGCAGCTCAATATTTGGAGGGACAGATACGCAGTATTTT | CVSSSIFGGTDTQYF
TRBJ2-3 | many | TRBV6-5 | TRBD2 | TGTGCCAGCAGCCATGAAAGGGGCGGGAGGGCCACCACAGATACGCAGTATTTT | CASSHERGGRATTDTQYF
TRBJ2-1 | - | TRBV11-3 | TRBD2 | TGTGCCAGCAGCTTAGTGCACAGCGGGAGGGCGTCTGAGCAGTTCTTC | CASSLVHSGRASEQFF
TRBJ2-1 | many | TRBV28 | TRBD2 | TGTGCCAGCAGTTACGCGGGACTAGCGAATCGAGATGAGCAGTTCTTC | CASSYAGLANRDEQFF
TRBJ2-3 | - | TRBV9 | - | TGTGCCAGCAGCGTAGCTGGTCAGGGAGCAGATACGCAGTATTTT | CASSVAGQGADTQYF
TRBJ1-4 | once | TRBV4-1 | - | TGTGCCAGCAACCAAGATAGGCGGGATGAAAAACTGTTTTTT | CASNQDRRDEKLFF
TRBJ2-2 | many | TRBV5-8 | TRBD2 | TGTGCCAGCAGCCCCGCCGGGACTAGCGGGATCACCGGGGAGCTGTTTTTT | CASSPAGTSGITGELFF
TRBJ2-7 | - | TRBV4-1 | - | TGCGCCAGCAACCAACCAGGGACGAACTCCTACAAGCAGTACTTC | CASNQPGTNSYKQYF
TRBJ2-5 | - | TRBV6-5 | - | TGTGGCAGCAGTTACTCGAAGTGGGGGGACAAAGAGGCCCAGTACTTC | CGSSYSKWGDKEAQYF
TRBJ2-1 | - | TRBV7-8 | - | TGTGCCAGCAGTGGACTGGTCTACTATGAGCAGTTCTTC | CASSGLVYYEQFF
TRBJ1-1 | - | TRBV12-3/TRBV12-4 | - | TGTGTCAGCAGTTTAGAGACCTTAGGGAACACTGATGCTTTCTTT | CVSSLETLGNTDAFF
TRBJ2-3 | - | TRBV11-2 | - | TGTGCCAGCAGCTTAGGACCCCCAGGGGACCATATGTACTATTTT | CASSLGPPGDHMYYF